One and the same sample provided the 20 T cell receptor beta chains below, sequenced in a study of T-cell reconstitution after alpha-beta-depleted transplantation in children. Preparing the TCRbeta library involved the use of unique molecular identifiers. TCRdb ran MiXCR on the PCR reads and lists one entry per CDR3 protein. Of about 72,000 distinct CDR3 sequences listed, about 7% are singletons. The sample was PBMCs from the stem cell graft donor, taken from the stem cell graft. The receptors originated from a human donor who donated a stem cell graft to a child with acute lymphoblastic leukemia.

This clonotype has a count of ten or more. The chain uses TRBV10-1 and TRBJ2-3, with D unresolved. CDR3 size: 11 residues. Germline CDR1 and CDR2: WNHNN and SYGVQD (reference sequence). Trimming stripped 6 bases from V and 1 base from J, with 2 bases between. For the CDR3, the DNA is TGCGCCAGCAGCCGCACAGATACGCAGTATTTT. It yields the protein CASSRTDTQYF.

This clonotype was counted only a few times. The rearrangement uses TRBV5-6 and TRBJ1-1; D gene uncertain. The CDR3 consists of 15 residues. Trimming took off 3 bases at V and 5 bases at J, with 17 bases between the two ends. Germline CDR1 and CDR2: SGHDT and YYEEEE. The CDR3 spells CASSSQWEAATEAFF. CDR3 sequence (DNA): TGTGCCAGCAGCTCCCAGTGGGAGGCTGCGACTGAAGCTTTCTTT.

This clonotype was counted only a few times. V is TRBV2 and J is TRBJ2-1, with a tentative D call TRBD2 (6 bases). There are 14 residues in the CDR3. The germline CDR1 and CDR2 sequences are SNHLY and FYNNEI. V was trimmed by 6 bases and J by 1 base, leaving 10 bases between them. The CDR3 bases are TGTGCCAGCAGCCTGGAGGGGTCCTACAATGAGCAGTTCTTC. Amino acids: CASSLEGSYNEQFF.

This clonotype was seen many times. The chain recombines TRBV12-3 or TRBV12-4 with TRBJ1-1, with a possible D match to TRBD1 (5 bases). The V and J ends lost 5 bases and 0 bases respectively, with 10 bases between them. This CDR3 region has 14 residues. The CDR3 sequence: CASSRDGLNTEAFF. The CDR3 region has the DNA TGTGCCAGCAGTCGGGACGGTTTGAACACTGAAGCTTTCTTT.

This clonotype was picked up a small number of times. This chain connects TRBV11-1 to TRBJ2-2; TRBD1 aligns across 9 bases. Per the germline V gene, CDR1 is SGHAT and CDR2 is FQDESV (reference sequence). V was pared by 4 bases and J by 5 bases, with 8 bases of the junction left unmatched. There are 16 residues in the CDR3. CDR3 region: CASSSPDRGRTGELFF. DNA of the CDR3: TGTGCCAGCAGCTCCCCGGACAGGGGAAGAACCGGGGAGCTGTTTTTT.

This clonotype was found many times. The chain employs TRBV12-3 or TRBV12-4 and TRBJ1-5, with D possibly matching TRBD1 (5 bases). V was pared by 6 bases and J by 2 bases, with 11 bases between. The CDR3 has 14 amino acids. CDR3 coding DNA: TGTGCCAGCAGACAAGGGGTTGGCAATCAGCCCCAGCATTTT. It translates to CASRQGVGNQPQHF.

This clonotype was observed a few times. For the CDR3, the DNA is TGTGCCAGCAGCGTAGACCCCCTACAGGGGGTCCAAGAGACCCAGTACTTC. Translating it yields CASSVDPLQGVQETQYF. The V and J genes are TRBV9 and TRBJ2-5; 8 nucleotides align to TRBD1. Per germline, CDR1 SGDLS and CDR2 YYNGEE. This CDR3 comprises 17 residues. V dropped 0 bases and J dropped 1; count of bases not matched to a gene: 8.

V gene TRBV11-2 combines with J gene TRBJ2-7; 7 bases line up with TRBD1. V lost 4 bases to trimming and J lost 3 bases; unmatched junction nucleotides: 12. This CDR3 region has 16 residues. Germline V gene lookup returns CDR1 SGHAT and CDR2 FQNNGV. This CDR3 reads CASSSHRTGFFYEQYF. The CDR3 nucleotides are TGTGCCAGCAGCTCACACCGGACAGGCTTTTTCTACGAGCAGTACTTC.

The chain couples TRBV11-1 to TRBJ1-4; maybe TRBD1 (6 bases). Germline CDR1 SGHAT, CDR2 FQDESV (reference sequence). V was cut by 5 bases and J by 3 bases, with 13 bases left in between. CDR3 length: 15 amino acids. The CDR3 DNA reads as TGTGCCAGCAGCCGCACAGGGTTCGCTAATGAAAAACTGTTTTTT. Translated, it gives CASSRTGFANEKLFF.

This clonotype came up many times. The V and J genes are TRBV6-5 and TRBJ2-1; 11 bases map to TRBD2. Germline CDR1 reads MNHEY; CDR2 reads SVGAGI. With 2 bases clipped from V and 9 bases from J, the junction kept 12 bases outside the gene matches. CDR3 size: 17 residues. The CDR3: CASSYAGPSGRSGEQFF. The CDR3 bases are TGTGCCAGCAGTTACGCTGGGCCTAGCGGGAGGTCTGGTGAGCAGTTCTTC.

This clonotype was detected ten times or more. V gene TRBV27 combines with J gene TRBJ2-1; 12 bases match TRBD2. The CDR3 consists of 20 residues. CDR1 and CDR2 (germline): MNHEY, SMNVEV (reference sequence). The junction had 13 bases not matched to a gene; V was cut back by 4 bases and J by 0 bases. The chain's CDR3 is CASSSPLGLAGVSSYNEQFF. The DNA for the CDR3 is TGTGCCAGCAGTTCGCCCCTGGGACTAGCGGGCGTAAGCTCCTACAATGAGCAGTTCTTC.

This clonotype was counted many times. As DNA, the CDR3 is TGTGCCAGCAGCACCCCAGGGGAGAGCACCTATAATTCACCCCTCCACTTT. Amino acids: CASSTPGESTYNSPLHF. The V call is TRBV7-9, the J call TRBJ1-6; maybe TRBD1 (6 bases). Germline V gives CDR1 SEHNR, CDR2 FQNEAQ (reference sequence). The CDR3 is 17 amino acids. V lost 5 bases and J 2 bases, leaving 16 bases between the germline ends.

The V gene is TRBV9, the J gene TRBJ2-3; D may be TRBD1 (7 bases). V lost 0 bases and J 6 bases, leaving 23 bases between the germline ends. The CDR3 loop spans 18 amino acids. Germline loops: CDR1 SGDLS, CDR2 YYNGEE. CDR3 nucleotides: TGTGCCAGCAGCGTAGGGGCGCGCAGGGGGGCAGTAGCCGATACGCAGTATTTT. This encodes CASSVGARRGAVADTQYF.

This clonotype was seen many times. The chain combines TRBV7-8 with TRBJ2-2; 10 bases map to TRBD1. The CDR3 is 15 residues long. V shed 3 bases and J 6 bases; nucleotides not matched to a gene: 4. The V gene's germline CDR1 is SGHVS and CDR2 FQNEAQ. The CDR3 DNA follows: TGTGCCAGCAGCTTTCCGGGACAGGGGTCCGGGGAGCTGTTTTTT. As protein: CASSFPGQGSGELFF.

This clonotype turned up a few times. This CDR3 is CASGLGAGGPYEQYF. CDR3 nucleotides: TGCGCCAGCGGATTAGGGGCGGGGGGGCCCTACGAGCAGTACTTC. This chain connects TRBV5-1 to TRBJ2-7; TRBD2 agrees at 9 bases. In germline, CDR1 is SGHRS, CDR2 YFSETQ. Unmatched junction bases numbered 10, after V lost 7 bases and J lost 2 bases. The CDR3 runs 15 residues.

This clonotype was seen at least ten times. Mismatch with germline at one junction end may stem from a read error. The CDR3 is CSVSTVELFF. DNA of the CDR3: TGCAGCGTTAGCACCGTGGAGCTGTTTTTT. This rearrangement joins TRBV29-1 to TRBJ2-2; D call uncertain. The CDR3 covers 10 residues. Germline V gene data show CDR1 as SQVTM and CDR2 as ANQGSEA.

This clonotype was seen many times. V gene TRBV9 combines with J gene TRBJ2-4; 7 nucleotides align to TRBD1. Trimming cost V 4 bases and J 7 bases; bases outside gene matches: 8. The CDR3 sequence is 14 residues long. Germline V gene lookup returns CDR1 SGDLS and CDR2 YYNGEE. CDR3 sequence reads: CASSQEGTANIQYF. The CDR3 nucleotides read TGTGCCAGCAGCCAAGAGGGGACAGCGAACATTCAGTACTTC.

This clonotype was counted ten times or more. V is TRBV4-2 and J is TRBJ2-3; D is uncertain. V lost 2 bases and J lost 0, with 9 bases in between. Germline CDR1 reads LGHNA; CDR2 reads YNFKEQ. The CDR3 spans 15 residues. The CDR3 DNA reads as TGTGCCAGCAGCCAAAATGCGCGGAGCACAGATACGCAGTATTTT. Encoded protein: CASSQNARSTDTQYF.

This clonotype was counted many times. Germline and junction disagree at one end, which may indicate a read error. The rearrangement links TRBV7-2 to TRBJ2-3, with D perhaps matching TRBD1 (6 bases). CDR1 and CDR2 from the germline V gene are SGHTA and FQGNSA. The CDR3 is 12 residues long. CDR3 sequence reads: CASSLGVEQGHF. DNA of the CDR3: TGTGCCAGCAGCTTAGGGGTTGAGCAGGGGCATTTT.

This clonotype appeared many times. The chain uses TRBV3-1 and TRBJ1-6; weak D call: TRBD1 (6 bases). The ends were cut back, 3 bases at V and 2 bases at J, with 8 bases in the middle. Per germline, CDR1 LGHDT and CDR2 YNNKEL (reference sequence). The length of the CDR3 is 15 residues. CDR3 amino acids: CASSHKGAYNSPLHF. The CDR3 DNA follows: TGTGCCAGCAGCCACAAGGGGGCCTATAATTCACCCCTCCACTTT.